A single sample gave rise to the 26 T cell receptor beta chains below, sequenced in a study of T cells in Graves' hyperthyroidism and ophthalmopathy. There were TCR beta CDR3 regions amplified from RNA transcripts. A set of HTBI primers served as the primers for a first-round RT-PCR of the TCR CDR3. TCRdb reprocessed the multiplex PCR reads via MiXCR and lists one record per CDR3 protein. The data contain some 720,000 distinct CDR3 sequences, around 17% of them seen just once; the ten biggest clones take up about 8.4%. The sequencing input was blood. The receptors shown here come from a man in his late teens or twenties with Graves' hyperthyroidism.

This clonotype was observed at least ten times. The chain couples TRBV10-3 to TRBJ1-2; D gene uncertain. Between the trimmed V and J ends, which lost 2 bases and 1 base, there was a span of 5 bases. In germline, CDR1 is ENHRY, CDR2 SYGVKD. The CDR3 sequence is 13 residues long. CDR3 sequence: CAISEDYNYGYTF. Here the CDR3 DNA reads TGTGCCATCAGTGAGGACTATAACTATGGCTACACCTTC.

This clonotype was observed a handful of times. The V call is TRBV5-6, the J call TRBJ1-3, with no clear D. The CDR3 loop spans 14 amino acids. Trimming left V 2 bases short and J 2 bases short, with 8 bases between. CDR1 is SGHDT and CDR2 is YYEEEE in the germline V gene. CDR3: CASSFGSAGNTIYF. CDR3 sequence (DNA): TGTGCCAGCAGCTTCGGGTCGGCTGGAAACACCATATATTTT.

This clonotype was seen ten or more times. V is TRBV28 and J is TRBJ2-3; 9 nucleotides line up with TRBD1. This CDR3 comprises 15 residues. Trimming at V came to 5 bases and at J to 3 bases, leaving 6 bases not matched to a gene. The germline V gene has CDR1 MDHEN and CDR2 SYDVKM. The CDR3 reads CASSQQGAGTDTQYF. Written as DNA, the CDR3 is TGTGCCAGCAGTCAACAGGGGGCTGGTACAGATACGCAGTATTTT.

V gene TRBV2 combines with J gene TRBJ1-4; perhaps TRBD1 as D (5 bases). Germline values: CDR1 SNHLY, CDR2 FYNNEI. Trimming took off 6 bases at V and 10 bases at J, with 9 bases between the two ends. This CDR3 has 11 residues. The CDR3 nucleotides read TGTGCCAGCAGCCAAACAGGAAAACTGTTTTTT. Protein product: CASSQTGKLFF.

This clonotype showed up just a few times. Possible read error: a much larger clone is one base away. V is TRBV25-1 and J is TRBJ2-7; 9 bases line up with TRBD1. Germline V CDR1 and CDR2: MGHDK, SYGVNS. CDR3 length equals 14 residues. Trimming removed 5 bases from V and 2 bases from J; junction bases left unmatched: 4. The CDR3 loop reads CASSTRDRAYEQYF. For the CDR3, the DNA is TGTGCCAGCAGTACCCGGGACAGGGCCTACGAGCAGTACTTC.

This clonotype has a count of ten or more. V usage is TRBV28 and J usage is TRBJ2-7, with 7 bases lining up with TRBD2. V was pared by 2 bases and J by 3 bases, with 1 base of the junction left unmatched. Germline V gene lookup returns CDR1 MDHEN and CDR2 SYDVKM. The CDR3 covers 13 residues. Here the CDR3 reads CASSLGGVYEQYF. As DNA, the CDR3 is TGTGCCAGCAGTTTAGGGGGGGTCTACGAGCAGTACTTC.

There are a few counts of this clonotype. This chain uses TRBV20-1 with TRBJ2-7; possible D gene TRBD1, 6 bases. The CDR3 covers 13 residues. Germline CDR1 and CDR2: DFQATT and SNEGSKA (reference sequence). V gave up 3 bases and J gave up 2 bases, with 11 bases separating them. The CDR3, as DNA: TGCAGTGCTAGTGGACAGTTACCCTACGAGCAGTACTTC. This sequence encodes CSASGQLPYEQYF.

This chain connects TRBV4-1 to TRBJ2-5, with a weak D call TRBD2 (5 bases). Germline V CDR1 and CDR2: MGHRA, YSYEKL. Trimming removed 8 bases from V and 5 bases from J, with 21 bases in between. The CDR3 covers 15 residues. The CDR3 reads CASAPNGGRLETQYF. The CDR3 coding sequence is TGCGCCAGCGCCCCGAACGGTGGGAGATTGGAGACCCAGTACTTC.

This chain links TRBV27 with TRBJ1-2; the D is unclear. Germline-derived CDR1 and CDR2 are MNHEY and SMNVEV (reference sequence). Trimming cost V 2 bases and J 2 bases, with 9 bases left between them. The CDR3 loop spans 14 amino acids. The CDR3 here is CASSLEGGNYGYTF. CDR3 in DNA: TGTGCCAGCAGTTTAGAGGGCGGGAACTATGGCTACACCTTC.

This clonotype was detected ten times or more. The chain couples TRBV2 to TRBJ2-1; D possibly matches TRBD1 or TRBD2 (5 bases each). This CDR3 is 13 amino acids long. V lost 6 bases and J 6 bases, leaving 12 bases between the germline ends. Germline V gene lookup returns CDR1 SNHLY and CDR2 FYNNEI. The CDR3 spells CASRVAGGNEQFF. CDR3 DNA sequence: TGTGCCAGCAGGGTCGCTGGGGGCAATGAGCAGTTCTTC.

This clonotype has just a few counts. A much larger clonotype is one base distant, so this may be a read error. This rearrangement joins TRBV13 to TRBJ2-7; D may be TRBD2 (5 bases). Germline CDR1 is PRHDT and CDR2 is FYEKMQ (reference sequence). This CDR3 is 14 amino acids long. V lost 0 bases and J lost 2, with 8 bases in between. The CDR3 bases are TGTGCCAGCAGCTTAGGCGGGATGGCCTACGAGCAGTACTTC. Translating gives CASSLGGMAYEQYF.

This clonotype has a count of ten or more. The chain carries TRBV18 and TRBJ2-1, with 8 bases identical to TRBD2. The germline V gene encodes CDR1 KGHSH and CDR2 LQKENI. The CDR3 covers 15 residues. J lost 1 base, V lost 3 bases, and 2 bases had no gene match. In DNA, the CDR3 is TGTGCCAGCTCACCGAGCGGGAGATCCTACAATGAGCAGTTCTTC. Its translation is CASSPSGRSYNEQFF.

The chain couples TRBV7-9 to TRBJ2-1; a weak D match, TRBD1 (6 bases). Between the trimmed V and J ends, which lost 5 bases and 0 bases, there was a span of 8 bases. Germline CDR1 reads SEHNR; CDR2 reads FQNEAQ (reference sequence). The CDR3 spans 14 residues. The CDR3, as DNA: TGTGCCAGCAGCGGGACATACTCCTACAATGAGCAGTTCTTC. Translating it yields CASSGTYSYNEQFF. Full variable domain (missing parts from reference TRBV7-9 and TRBJ2-1): DTGVSQNPRHKITKRGQNVTFRCDPISEHNRLYWYRQTLGQGPEFLTYFQNEAQLEKSRLLSDRFSAERPKGSFSTLEIQRTEQGDSAMYLCASSGTYSYNEQFFGPGTRLTVL.

This clonotype was seen a handful of times. This rearrangement joins TRBV5-4 to TRBJ2-4; D unresolved. The CDR3 loop spans 14 amino acids. Germline-derived CDR1 and CDR2 are SGHNT and YYREEE (reference sequence). V was cut by 0 bases and J by 1 base, with 5 bases left in between. The CDR3 loop reads CASSLESAKNIQYF. In DNA form, the CDR3 reads TGTGCCAGCAGCTTGGAGTCCGCCAAAAACATTCAGTACTTC.

The chain has TRBV27 and TRBJ1-6, with a possible D match to TRBD1 (6 bases). Looked up from germline, CDR1 is MNHEY and CDR2 is SMNVEV (reference sequence). V lost 3 bases to trimming and J lost 8 bases, with 20 bases between them. The length of the CDR3 is 17 residues. This CDR3 is CASSFGGPLGTHSPLHF. Written as DNA, the CDR3 is TGTGCCAGCAGTTTTGGGGGGCCCCTTGGGACACATTCACCCCTCCACTTT.

This clonotype was counted only a few times. The chain carries TRBV30 and TRBJ1-1; D is ambiguous. V lost 4 bases and J 5 bases, leaving 14 bases between the germline ends. This CDR3 contains 13 residues. The germline gives CDR1 GTSNPN, CDR2 SVGIG (reference sequence). The CDR3 spells CAWIVDSGTEAFF. CDR3 DNA: TGTGCCTGGATAGTCGACTCGGGAACTGAAGCTTTCTTT.

The chain couples TRBV2 to TRBJ2-3; 8 positions match TRBD2. Germline V gene sequence: CDR1 SNHLY, CDR2 FYNNEI. This CDR3 has 15 residues. The CDR3 loop reads CISTGGAGGTDTQYF. For the CDR3, the DNA is TGTATCAGCACCGGAGGAGCGGGAGGCACAGATACGCAGTATTTT.

This chain connects TRBV6-1 to TRBJ2-2; D is possibly TRBD2 (5 bases). V lost 6 bases and J 4 bases, leaving 18 bases between the germline ends. The CDR3 loop spans 16 amino acids. Germline lookup yields CDR1 MNHNS and CDR2 SASEGT. CDR3 bases: TGTGCCAGCAGACCCCGGCTAGCATTGGGCACCGGGGAGCTGTTTTTT. As protein: CASRPRLALGTGELFF.

This clonotype was detected many times. The V and J genes are TRBV6-1 and TRBJ1-1; D possibly corresponds to TRBD1 (5 bases). Germline V CDR1 and CDR2: MNHNS, SASEGT. The ends were cut back, 8 bases at V and 1 base at J, with 11 bases in the middle. The CDR3 is made up of 13 amino acids. The CDR3 DNA reads as TGTGCCAGCCGGGGGAGCCCGAACACTGAAGCTTTCTTT. Amino acid sequence: CASRGSPNTEAFF.

This clonotype came up many times. The chain recombines TRBV6-1 with TRBJ2-1, with D maybe TRBD1 (5 bases). Per germline, CDR1 MNHNS and CDR2 SASEGT. The CDR3 loop spans 14 amino acids. Trimming left V 5 bases short and J 1 base short, with 9 bases between. The CDR3 sequence: CASSSRGSYNEQFF. DNA for the CDR3: TGTGCCAGCAGTTCAAGGGGTTCCTACAATGAGCAGTTCTTC.

In its sample, this clonotype was seen a few times. The chain couples TRBV20-1 to TRBJ2-5; D unresolved. Germline CDR1 DFQATT, CDR2 SNEGSKA (reference sequence). V gave up 6 bases and J gave up 1 base, with 9 bases separating them. The length of the CDR3 is 12 residues. CDR3 amino acids: CSARPTQETQYF. In nucleotides, the CDR3 is TGCAGTGCGCGGCCCACCCAAGAGACCCAGTACTTC.

This sequence joins TRBV6-5 and TRBJ2-3; a weak D match, TRBD1 (6 bases). Trimming left V 2 bases short and J 7 bases short, with 19 bases between. The V gene's germline CDR1 is MNHEY and CDR2 SVGAGI. This CDR3 region has 16 residues. The CDR3, as DNA: TGTGCCAGCAGTTACCCCCGGAACAGGGTCGCGAATACGCAGTATTTT. Translation: CASSYPRNRVANTQYF.

This clonotype has a handful of counts. CDR3 in amino acids: CASSLGREHPYEQYF. As DNA, the CDR3 is TGTGCCAGCAGCTTGGGGCGGGAGCACCCCTACGAGCAGTACTTC. The chain combines TRBV5-8 with TRBJ2-7; 7 nucleotides agree with TRBD2. Trimming at V came to 0 bases and at J to 2 bases, leaving 5 bases not matched to a gene. Germline values: CDR1 SGHTS, CDR2 YDEGEE. The CDR3 loop spans 15 amino acids.

The rearrangement uses TRBV19 and TRBJ1-5; no reliable D call. Per germline, CDR1 LNHDA and CDR2 SQIVND (reference sequence). V was clipped by 1 base and J by 2 bases, with 12 bases between them. The CDR3 is made up of 16 amino acids. The CDR3 region has the DNA TGTGCCAGTAGTATAGCCGACCTTGGGGGCAATCAGCCCCAGCATTTT. It is translated as CASSIADLGGNQPQHF.

A note on this clonotype: The junction does not match germline at one end; this may be a read error. The chain links TRBV7-9 to TRBJ2-5, with D unresolved. Germline lookup yields CDR1 SEHNR and CDR2 FQNEAQ (reference sequence). The CDR3 runs 14 residues. The CDR3 loop reads CASSLVPTQGTQYF. The CDR3 bases are TGTGCCAGCAGCTTAGTCCCTACTCAAGGGACCCAGTACTTC.

The chain employs TRBV20-1 and TRBJ2-1, with a tentative D call TRBD2 (5 bases). CDR3 length equals 15 residues. V was shortened by 3 bases and J by 3 bases, with 15 bases between the two germline ends. Germline CDR1 is DFQATT and CDR2 is SNEGSKA (reference sequence). The CDR3 DNA reads TGCAGTGCTAGCCAGCCGACTACGATCTACAATGAGCAGTTCTTC. It codes for CSASQPTTIYNEQFF.